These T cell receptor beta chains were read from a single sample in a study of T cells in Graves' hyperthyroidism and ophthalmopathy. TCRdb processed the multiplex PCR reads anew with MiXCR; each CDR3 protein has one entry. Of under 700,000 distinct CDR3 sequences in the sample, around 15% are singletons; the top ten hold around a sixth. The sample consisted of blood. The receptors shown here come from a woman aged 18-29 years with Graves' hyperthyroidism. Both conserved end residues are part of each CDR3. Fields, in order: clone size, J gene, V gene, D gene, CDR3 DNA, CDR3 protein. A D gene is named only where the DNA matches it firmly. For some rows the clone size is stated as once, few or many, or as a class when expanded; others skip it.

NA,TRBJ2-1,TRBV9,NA,TGTGCCAGCAGCGGGGGATCGAGGGATGAGCAGTTCTTC,CASSGGSRDEQFF
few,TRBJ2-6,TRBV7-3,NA,TGTGCCAGCAGCGCCGGGGGGCCCCTCTCTGGGGCCAACGTCCTGACTTTC,CASSAGGPLSGANVLTF
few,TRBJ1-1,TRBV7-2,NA,TGTGCCAGCAGCTTAGCCCCGGACACTTTTACTGAAGCTTTCTTT,CASSLAPDTFTEAFF
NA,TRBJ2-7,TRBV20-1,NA,TGCAGTGCTACTCTAGTGGGAGCCTACGAGCAGTACTTC,CSATLVGAYEQYF
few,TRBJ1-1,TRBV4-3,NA,TGCGCCAGCAGCCACCCGGGGTTCAACACTGAAGCTTTCTTT,CASSHPGFNTEAFF
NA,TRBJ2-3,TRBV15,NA,TGTGCCACCAGCCCCCCGATTTATGATACGCAGTATTTT,CATSPPIYDTQYF
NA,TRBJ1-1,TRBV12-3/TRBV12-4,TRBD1,TGTGCCAGCAGTTTAGGAGGGGGTGCAGGGGGCTTAAACACTGAAGCTTTCTTT,CASSLGGGAGGLNTEAFF
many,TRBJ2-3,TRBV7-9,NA,TGTGCCAGCAGCTTAGTTGGCTTAGATACGCAGTATTTT,CASSLVGLDTQYF
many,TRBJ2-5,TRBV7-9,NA,TGTGCCAGCAGCCTCCGAGAGCTTAAAGAGACCCAGTACTTC,CASSLRELKETQYF
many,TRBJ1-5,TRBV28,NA,TGTGCCAGCAGTTTATTCGTGGCAGGGCGAGATCAGCCCCAGCATTTT,CASSLFVAGRDQPQHF
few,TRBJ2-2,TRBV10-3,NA,TGTGCCATCAGTGCGGGACGAGCGTCAAACACCGGGGAGCTGTTTTTT,CAISAGRASNTGELFF
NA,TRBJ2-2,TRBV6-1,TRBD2,TGTGCCAGCAGGGGTCTAGAACTAGCGGGAGTCGGGGAGCTGTTTTTT,CASRGLELAGVGELFF
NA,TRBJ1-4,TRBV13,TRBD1,TGTGCCAGCAGCCCTAGAGGGGGCGCATTGAATGAAAAACTGTTTTTT,CASSPRGGALNEKLFF
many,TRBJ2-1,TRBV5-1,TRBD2,TGCGCCAGCAGCGGACTAGCGGGAGCCAATGAGCAGTTCTTC,CASSGLAGANEQFF
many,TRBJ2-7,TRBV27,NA,TGTGCCAGCAGTTTATACCCCTCACGGGATTTCTACGAGCAGTACTTC,CASSLYPSRDFYEQYF
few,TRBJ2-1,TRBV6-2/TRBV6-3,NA,TGTGCCAGCGGCGACGGCCTGAGCTCCTACAATGAGCAGTTCTTC,CASGDGLSSYNEQFF
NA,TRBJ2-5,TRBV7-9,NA,TGTGCCAGCAGCTTGCCGACCCTGCTTCAAGAGACCCGGTACTTC,CASSLPTLLQETRYF
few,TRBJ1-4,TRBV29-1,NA,TGCAGCGTTGGGTATGGGGAGGCAACTAATGAAAAACTGTTTTTT,CSVGYGEATNEKLFF
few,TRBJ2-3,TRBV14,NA,TGTGCCAGCAGCCAAGATTCACTGGCCGGCACAGATACGCAGTATTTT,CASSQDSLAGTDTQYF
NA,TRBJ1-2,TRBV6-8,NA,TGTGCCAGCAGTTACTCGAATGCGGGTTATGGCTACACCTTC,CASSYSNAGYGYTF
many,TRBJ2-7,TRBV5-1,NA,TGTGCCAGCAGTTTGCAGGGCTACGAGCAGTACTTC,CASSLQGYEQYF
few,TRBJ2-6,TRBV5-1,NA,TGCGCCAGCAGCTTTTCTCGGTTGGCTGCCGGGGCCAACGTCCTGACTTTC,CASSFSRLAAGANVLTF